What follows describes a single TCR beta chain. The antigen is undetermined. The record originates from a study of cytomegalovirus exposure and HLA in healthy donors. This PCR relied on a set of 60 Vbeta primers and 13 Jbeta primers. Profiling relied on immunoSEQ multiplex PCR, and the TCRdb table lists in-frame clones only, not all of them. Among approximately 60,000 clones, approximately 80% were seen once, and the ten largest hold 3.5% to 5%. The CDR3 has 14 residues. The V gene end was trimmed by 7 bases and the J gene end by 5 bases; junction bases not matched to a gene: 6. Germline CDR1 MNHEY, CDR2 SMNVEV (reference sequence). Study outcomes and limitations: A later analysis reportedly identified an Asian-associated ancestry cluster as carrying fewer N-insertions than the 666-donor mean.

This clonotype originated in a man aged 25-45 years in good health and CMV-seronegative. Sequenced input: PBMCs. This chain connects TRBV27 to TRBJ2-7; 12 positions match TRBD2. This CDR3 reads CASNPLAGGHEQYF. The DNA for the CDR3 is TGTGCCAGCAACCCACTAGCGGGGGGCCACGAGCAGTACTTC.